Included here is one T cell receptor (beta chain) sequence, with context. At least ten counts were recorded for this clonotype. Its antigen remains unidentified. Per-nucleotide qualities are absent, and no much larger clonotype sits a single base away. Stable Graves' hyperthyroidism was defined as the absence of progression to ophthalmopathy over 18 months of follow-up. Hyperthyroidism patients were newly diagnosed, had a disease duration of under 2 months, and were aged 18 to 65 years. Patients with uncontrolled infections, other autoimmune diseases, pregnancy or lactation were excluded. Diagnoses were based on clinical symptoms, serum thyroxine and TRAb, thyroid ultrasound and orbital computed tomography. PBMCs were isolated from 7.5 to 10 ml of fresh peripheral blood by Ficoll-Paque density gradient centrifugation. Total RNA was extracted using Trizol reagent, and RNA quality was assessed on an Agilent 2100 Bioanalyzer.

This record belongs to a study of T cells in Graves' hyperthyroidism and ophthalmopathy (dated by TCRdb to between 2018 and 2020). Describing the broader study: Peripheral blood samples were taken at the time of initial diagnosis, prior to any treatment. Prospective prediction of ophthalmopathy was tested in an independent validation cohort consisting of 18 hyperthyroidism patients and some 15 patients who later progressed to ophthalmopathy. Thyroid tissue and blood T-cell repertoires from over 5 Graves' hyperthyroidism patients were also compared in the study. TCR Vbeta CDR3 sequencing of approximately 140 peripheral blood samples (43 ophthalmopathy, 75 to 80 hyperthyroidism and around 17 progressor patients) is reported in the paper. For training and testing, the approximately 92 patients in the discovery cohort were randomly divided in a 7:3 ratio. After blood sampling, hyperthyroidism patients were treated with methimazole at a starting dose of 30 mg daily, and ophthalmopathy patients were treated with high-dose intravenous methylprednisolone. To identify distinguishing TCR V-J signatures, a discovery cohort of around 100 patients was used, comprising 43 with Graves' ophthalmopathy and roughly 60 with stable Graves' hyperthyroidism.

From the germline V gene, CDR1 is SNHLY and CDR2 is FYNNEI. The CDR3 runs 15 amino acids, cysteine and phenylalanine included. Kept here is only the CDR3 DNA, which spans 45 bases and is read in frame from base 1. V loses 7 bases, J loses 6 bases, and the germline ends lie 21 bases apart. The TCR beta CDR3 regions were amplified from the RNA transcripts. The TCR CDR3 was subjected to a first round of RT-PCR using the HTBI primer set and the Qiagen OneStep RT-PCR kit. Libraries were constructed in a second round of multiplex PCR, after which size selection and purification were performed. Paired-end sequencing of the libraries was performed with 100 bp reads on an Illumina HiSeq2000. Regarding the original processing steps: SOAPnuke was used to process the raw data, throwing out any read that contained adapters or uncalled bases, had a mean Phred below 15, or lacked an exact constant-primer or identifier match. High-quality paired reads were merged with COPE v1.2.5, and unique nucleotide sequences were defined as clonotypes. MiTCR v1.1 was used to align clonotypes to the IMGT TRBV, TRBD and TRBJ reference segments. The analysis was restricted to V-J combinations with a frequency above 0.0001, which together covered 99% to 99.2% of the repertoires. A TCS score was defined as the ratio between F50 (clonal expansion) and ExV (chaos), using BLOSUM62-based TCRdist between CDR3 peptides within each V-J. Welch's t-statistics and random forest reduced several hundred V-J features to roughly 13, which were used in a naive Bayes classifier (R e1071). TCRdb ran its own pipeline on the public reads, namely fastp trimming at Q25 and MiXCR clone calling, and kept in-frame beta chains. CDR3 protein duplicates are merged, each entry listing the most common genes and DNA. The V and J calls, along with clone size, are taken from TCRdb and not from the paper's own processing. In all, the sample holds around 480,000 distinct CDR3 sequences, and 13% to 15% of those were seen once. The biggest ten clones account for about a sixth of the sample.

What the work shows at the level of the full study, not this receptor alone: In validation, the model predicted progression to ophthalmopathy with 55% to 71% sensitivity and around 72% specificity, a median of around 6.6 months before onset. Sample size was not statistically predetermined, and investigators were not blinded to group allocation. Ophthalmopathy was separated from stable hyperthyroidism by a 13 V-J signature model, with about 88% sensitivity and 81% to 82% specificity obtained in cross-validation and 80%/75% obtained in testing. Most expanded thyroid clonotypes (frequency above 0.001) were also detected in blood, suggesting blood repertoires may reflect thyroid immune responses.

Sequences were obtained from blood. The source is a woman between 18 and 29 years old with Graves' hyperthyroidism. The chain is made from TRBV2 and TRBJ1-2; TRBD1 might be the D gene, on 6 matching bases. The base sequence is TGTGCCAGCACCCTAGGAGGGGGAGGTGCGAATGGCTACACCTTC. Its protein reads: CASTLGGGGANGYTF.